These 24 T cell receptor beta chains were all obtained from the same sample, sequenced in a study of cytomegalovirus exposure and HLA in healthy donors. Primers for the PCR totalled 60 Vbeta and 13 Jbeta. Clones were read by immunoSEQ multiplex PCR, and TCRdb kept only the in-frame ones, dropping some. This sample yields 110,000 to 150,000 clones, of which roughly 80% are seen a single time; roughly 4% belongs to the top ten. Sequencing was performed on PBMCs. These receptors were taken from a woman between 40 and 50 years old in good health and CMV-seropositive.

This chain joins TRBV18 and TRBJ2-3; 9 bases agree with TRBD2. CDR1 is KGHSH, CDR2 LQKENI, per germline. The CDR3 runs 16 residues. Trimming at V came to 3 bases and at J to 0 bases, leaving 4 bases not matched to a gene. The CDR3: CASSPTRGGSTDTQYF. The CDR3, as DNA: TGTGCCAGCTCACCTACGCGGGGGGGTAGCACAGATACGCAGTATTTT.

The genes are TRBV6-1 and TRBJ1-1, with 7 bases matching TRBD1. The length of the CDR3 is 15 residues. V dropped 6 bases and J dropped 0; count of bases not matched to a gene: 7. CDR1 is MNHNS and CDR2 is SASEGT in the germline V gene. CDR3 region: CASRERQGLNTEAFF. The CDR3 region has the DNA TGTGCCAGCAGGGAAAGACAGGGTTTGAACACTGAAGCTTTCTTT.

V and J are TRBV30 and TRBJ1-3; D gene uncertain. From germline, CDR1 is GTSNPN and CDR2 SVGIG (reference sequence). The CDR3 consists of 14 residues. V lost 2 bases to trimming and J lost 0 bases, with 8 bases between them. Here the CDR3 DNA reads TGTGCCTGGAGTTCGGGGAACTCTGGAAACACCATATATTTT. Amino acid sequence: CAWSSGNSGNTIYF. The variable domain in full, with the rest retrieved from reference TRBV30 and TRBJ1-3, is SQTIHQWPATLVQPVGSPLSLECTVEGTSNPNLYWYRQAAGRGLQLLFYSVGIGQISSEVPQNLSASRPQDRQFILSSKKLLLSDSGFYLCAWSSGNSGNTIYFGEGSWLTVV.

A few counts support this clone. V is TRBV27 and J is TRBJ2-2; 9 positions match TRBD2. The V and J ends lost 6 bases and 4 bases, in that order; junction bases with no gene match: 6. Germline CDR1 is MNHEY and CDR2 is SMNVEV (reference sequence). The length of the CDR3 is 15 residues. In DNA, the CDR3 is TGTGCCAGCAGATCGGCGGGAGGGATCACCGGGGAGCTGTTTTTT. This translates into CASRSAGGITGELFF.

The chain couples TRBV5-7 to TRBJ1-4, with no clear D. TRBV5-7 is an ORF; its function is uncertain. Trimming left V 0 bases short and J 0 bases short, with 15 bases between. The CDR3 consists of 18 residues. The CDR3 nucleotides are TGTGCCAGCAGCTTGGTTGTCTTTCAGGCTGCAACTAATGAAAAACTGTTTTTT. The encoded protein is CASSLVVFQAATNEKLFF.

The J gene is TRBJ1-4, the V gene TRBV7-8; D remains ambiguous. This CDR3 is 14 amino acids long. Germline CDR1 SGHVS, CDR2 FQNEAQ. V lost 5 bases to trimming and J lost 10 bases, with 17 bases between them. CDR3 DNA sequence: TGTGCCAGCAGCGGCGACGCAATACCAGGAAAACTGTTTTTT. Translating gives CASSGDAIPGKLFF.

This chain uses TRBV27 with TRBJ2-1, with TRBD1 matching 8 bases. Looked up from germline, CDR1 is MNHEY and CDR2 is SMNVEV (reference sequence). There are 13 residues in the CDR3. The junction had 8 bases not matched to a gene; V was cut back by 6 bases and J by 10 bases. The CDR3, as DNA: TGTGCCAGCAGGTCGGGACAGGTGGGCGAGCAGTTCTTC. As protein: CASRSGQVGEQFF.

The rearrangement links TRBV7-9 to TRBJ2-1, with 9 positions matching TRBD2. The trim removed 5 bases at V and 4 bases at J, leaving 12 bases unmatched. Germline CDR1 and CDR2: SEHNR and FQNEAQ (reference sequence). This CDR3 has 17 residues. CDR3 sequence: CASSKIAGVEGYNEQFF. CDR3 bases: TGTGCCAGCAGCAAAATAGCGGGAGTGGAGGGATACAATGAGCAGTTCTTC. The full variable domain, completed using reference TRBV7-9 and TRBJ2-1, is DTGVSQNPRHKITKRGQNVTFRCDPISEHNRLYWYRQTLGQGPEFLTYFQNEAQLEKSRLLSDRFSAERPKGSFSTLEIQRTEQGDSAMYLCASSKIAGVEGYNEQFFGPGTRLTVL.

The rearrangement links TRBV27 to TRBJ2-7, with TRBD1 identical over 7 bases. This CDR3 contains 13 residues. Germline assignment: CDR1 MNHEY and CDR2 SMNVEV (reference sequence). The ends lost 5 bases at V and 5 bases at J; junction bases unmatched: 6. CDR3 sequence reads: CASSILGQDEQYF. The CDR3 DNA sequence: TGTGCCAGCAGTATCTTAGGACAGGACGAGCAGTACTTC.

Here the CDR3 reads CASRTGDLNTEAFF. The CDR3 DNA sequence: TGTGCCAGCCGGACAGGGGATTTGAACACTGAAGCTTTCTTT. The chain recombines TRBV19 with TRBJ1-1; TRBD1 matches 9 bases. The J segment lost 0 bases and the V segment lost 9 bases, leaving 5 bases of the junction unmatched. The CDR3 runs to 14 residues. From germline, CDR1 is LNHDA and CDR2 SQIVND (reference sequence).

The chain combines TRBV5-1 with TRBJ2-5, with 7 positions matching TRBD2. The V gene's germline CDR1 is SGHRS and CDR2 YFSETQ. The CDR3 consists of 15 residues. V lost 4 bases and J lost 2; bases outside the gene matches: 8. The CDR3 here is CASSPGGHPQETQYF. CDR3 sequence (DNA): TGCGCCAGCAGCCCGGGAGGTCACCCTCAAGAGACCCAGTACTTC.

J is TRBJ1-1 and V is TRBV28; TRBD1 might be the D (5 bases). CDR1 and CDR2 (germline): MDHEN, SYDVKM. This CDR3 comprises 14 residues. Deletions cut 7 bases from V and 5 bases from J, with 17 bases between. The CDR3, as DNA: TGTGCCAGCATAGGGGCCGGTTCGCGAACTGAAGCTTTCTTT. It encodes CASIGAGSRTEAFF. Full variable domain (outside the CDR3, taken from reference TRBV28 and TRBJ1-1): DVKVTQSSRYLVKRTGEKVFLECVQDMDHENMFWYRQDPGLGLRLIYFSYDVKMKEKGDIPEGYSVSREKKERFSLILESASTNQTSMYLCASIGAGSRTEAFFGQGTRLTVV.

Points on this clone: The sample has other DNA sequences that encode this CDR3 too. The chain couples TRBV7-8 to TRBJ1-1; possible D gene TRBD1, 5 bases. V dropped 2 bases and J dropped 3 bases, with 10 bases sitting between them. CDR3 size: 14 residues. The V gene's germline CDR1 is SGHVS and CDR2 FQNEAQ. CDR3: CASSLQGRDTEAFF. CDR3 DNA: TGTGCCAGCAGCTTACAGGGTCGGGACACTGAAGCTTTCTTT.

This clone showed up just a few times. The rearrangement links TRBV28 to TRBJ1-2, with D unresolved. The CDR3 spans 14 residues. Germline-derived CDR1 and CDR2 are MDHEN and SYDVKM. V shed 2 bases and J shed 4 bases, with 11 bases lying between them. CDR3 nucleotide sequence: TGTGCCAGCAGTTTACCTAACCTAGCCTATGGCTACACCTTC. It yields the protein CASSLPNLAYGYTF.

The rearrangement uses TRBV18 and TRBJ2-7; tentative D call: TRBD2 (5 bases). CDR1 KGHSH and CDR2 LQKENI come from the germline V gene. The CDR3 spans 12 residues. Trimming took off 4 bases at V and 5 bases at J, with 9 bases between the two ends. The CDR3 sequence is CASSLGLDEQYF. The CDR3 coding sequence is TGTGCCAGCTCACTAGGACTGGACGAGCAGTACTTC. Filled out from reference TRBV18 and TRBJ2-7, the complete variable domain reads NAGVMQNPRHLVRRRGQEARLRCSPMKGHSHVYWYRQLPEEGLKFMVYLQKENIIDESGMPKERFSAEFPKEGPSILRIQQVVRGDSAAYFCASSLGLDEQYFGPGTRLTVT.

The chain has TRBV5-6 and TRBJ1-4; 7 positions match TRBD1. The trim removed 4 bases at V and 8 bases at J, leaving 8 bases unmatched. The germline gives CDR1 SGHDT, CDR2 YYEEEE. The CDR3 runs 14 residues. In nucleotides, the CDR3 is TGTGCCAGCAGCGCTATCGGGACAGTGGAAAAACTGTTTTTT. It translates to CASSAIGTVEKLFF.

About this clone itself: Other nucleotide sequences in the sample specify the same CDR3. This rearrangement joins TRBV10-3 to TRBJ2-7, with TRBD1 identical over 8 bases. The CDR3 extends over 14 amino acids. Losses at the gene ends were 9 bases for V and 6 bases for J; bases not matched to a gene: 13. In germline, CDR1 is ENHRY, CDR2 SYGVKD. CDR3: CAITGTGVRREQYF. Written as DNA, the CDR3 is TGTGCCATTACTGGGACAGGAGTGCGACGCGAGCAGTACTTC.

The gene calls are TRBV5-1 and TRBJ2-7, with 9 bases identical to TRBD1. The length of the CDR3 is 13 residues. The germline CDR1 and CDR2 sequences are SGHRS and YFSETQ. The junction had 3 bases not matched to a gene; V was cut back by 6 bases and J by 2 bases. This CDR3 reads CASKRTGAYEQYF. In DNA form, the CDR3 reads TGCGCCAGCAAGCGGACAGGGGCCTACGAGCAGTACTTC. Supplemented by reference TRBV5-1 and TRBJ2-7, the full variable domain reads KAGVTQTPRYLIKTRGQQVTLSCSPISGHRSVSWYQQTPGQGLQFLFEYFSETQRNKGNFPGRFSGRQFSNSRSEMNVSTLELGDSALYLCASKRTGAYEQYFGPGTRLTVT.

The rearrangement links TRBV2 to TRBJ1-2; D remains ambiguous. CDR3 length: 12 residues. CDR1 is SNHLY and CDR2 is FYNNEI in the germline V gene. V gave up 11 bases and J gave up 8 bases, with 18 bases separating them. The CDR3 DNA reads as TGTGCCGATAGGGAGGGTCCGGGAGGCTACACCTTC. This sequence encodes CADREGPGGYTF. Drawing the rest from reference TRBV2 and TRBJ1-2, the complete variable domain is EPEVTQTPSHQVTQMGQEVILRCVPISNHLYFYWYRQILGQKVEFLVSFYNNEISEKSEIFDDQFSVERPDGSNFTLKIRSTKLEDSAMYFCADREGPGGYTFGSGTRLTVV.

In DNA, the CDR3 is TGTGCCAGCAGTGTCGAAGAGACCCAGTACTTC. As protein: CASSVEETQYF. The V call is TRBV6-1, the J call TRBJ2-5; D not certain. The germline V and J ends were trimmed by 4 bases and 3 bases, with 3 bases remaining between them. Germline-derived CDR1 and CDR2 are MNHNS and SASEGT. This CDR3 is built from 11 residues.

J is TRBJ2-7 and V is TRBV19, with 7 bases aligning to TRBD1. Trimming cost V 4 bases and J 0 bases; bases outside gene matches: 6. Germline lookup yields CDR1 LNHDA and CDR2 SQIVND (reference sequence). This CDR3 is 15 amino acids long. The CDR3 sequence is CASSTTGASSYEQYF. The CDR3 DNA reads TGTGCCAGTAGTACAACAGGGGCTAGCTCCTACGAGCAGTACTTC.

CDR3 protein: CAISAGAVSSTDTQYF. DNA for the CDR3: TGTGCCATCAGTGCGGGTGCGGTAAGCAGCACAGATACGCAGTATTTT. This sequence joins TRBV10-3 and TRBJ2-3, with D unresolved. CDR3 length: 16 residues. V shed 4 bases and J shed 0 bases, with 14 bases lying between them. Germline V gives CDR1 ENHRY, CDR2 SYGVKD.

The chain has TRBV5-1 and TRBJ2-7; maybe TRBD1 (5 bases). CDR1 is SGHRS, CDR2 YFSETQ, per germline. This CDR3 has 16 amino acids. Trimming took 4 bases from V and 0 from J, leaving 17 bases between them. CDR3 residues: CASSPSQGWPSYEQYF. CDR3 sequence (DNA): TGCGCCAGCAGCCCAAGTCAGGGATGGCCCTCCTACGAGCAGTACTTC.

V gene TRBV10-3 combines with J gene TRBJ1-5; no definite D call. The CDR3 loop spans 14 amino acids. V was shortened by 6 bases and J by 0 bases, with 9 bases between the two germline ends. CDR1 is ENHRY, CDR2 SYGVKD, per germline. The CDR3 DNA reads TGTGCCATCAGCTGGGAGGGTAGCAATCAGCCCCAGCATTTT. Protein product: CAISWEGSNQPQHF.